This TCR beta chain was observed in a study of T cells in Graves' hyperthyroidism and ophthalmopathy. This clonotype was recorded at least ten times. Patients aged 18 to 65 had newly diagnosed hyperthyroidism that had lasted under 2 months. V gave up 5 bases and J gave up 13 bases; unmatched junction bases: 13. CDR1 GTSNPN and CDR2 SVGIG come from the germline V gene (reference sequence). This CDR3 spans 12 amino acids. There were TCR beta CDR3 regions amplified from RNA transcripts. The HTBI primer set drove a first-round RT-PCR of the TCR CDR3. TCRdb processed the multiplex PCR reads anew with MiXCR; each CDR3 protein has one entry. The table has some 560,000 distinct CDR3 sequences, roughly 14% seen once.

This TCR came from a woman under 40 with Graves' hyperthyroidism. The sample comprised blood. J is TRBJ1-2 and V is TRBV30; 7 bases fit TRBD1. CDR3 loop: CAWAIRDSISTF. CDR3 nucleotides: TGTGCCTGGGCAATTAGGGACAGCATATCCACCTTC.